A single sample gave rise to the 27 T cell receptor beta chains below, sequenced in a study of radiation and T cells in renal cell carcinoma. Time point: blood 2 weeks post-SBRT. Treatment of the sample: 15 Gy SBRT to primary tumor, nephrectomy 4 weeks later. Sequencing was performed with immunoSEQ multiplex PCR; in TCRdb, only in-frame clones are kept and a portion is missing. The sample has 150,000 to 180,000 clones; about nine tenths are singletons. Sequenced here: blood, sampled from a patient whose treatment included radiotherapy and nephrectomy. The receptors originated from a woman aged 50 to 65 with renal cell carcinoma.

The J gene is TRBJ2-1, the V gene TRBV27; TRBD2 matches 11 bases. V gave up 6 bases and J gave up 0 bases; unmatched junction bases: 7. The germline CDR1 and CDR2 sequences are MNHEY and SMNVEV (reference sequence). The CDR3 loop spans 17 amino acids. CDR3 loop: CASSVTSGGHSYNEQFF. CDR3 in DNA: TGTGCCAGCAGCGTCACTAGCGGGGGCCACTCCTACAATGAGCAGTTCTTC.

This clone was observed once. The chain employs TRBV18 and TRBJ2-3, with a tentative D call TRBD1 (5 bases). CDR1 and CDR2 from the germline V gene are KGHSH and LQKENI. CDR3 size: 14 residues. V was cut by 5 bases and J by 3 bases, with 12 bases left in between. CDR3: CASSAGSGTDTQYF. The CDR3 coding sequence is TGTGCCAGCTCAGCAGGGTCCGGGACAGATACGCAGTATTTT.

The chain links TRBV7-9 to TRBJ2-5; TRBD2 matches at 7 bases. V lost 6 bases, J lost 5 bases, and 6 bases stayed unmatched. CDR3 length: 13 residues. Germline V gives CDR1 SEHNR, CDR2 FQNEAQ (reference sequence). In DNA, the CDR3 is TGTGCCAGCAGTTTGGAGGGAGGGGAGACCCAGTACTTC. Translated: CASSLEGGETQYF.

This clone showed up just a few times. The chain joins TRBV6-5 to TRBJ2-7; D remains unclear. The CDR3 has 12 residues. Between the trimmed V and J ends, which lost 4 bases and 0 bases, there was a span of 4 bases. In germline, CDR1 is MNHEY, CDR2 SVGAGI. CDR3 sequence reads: CASSSTSYEQYF. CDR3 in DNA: TGTGCCAGCAGTTCCACCTCCTACGAGCAGTACTTC.

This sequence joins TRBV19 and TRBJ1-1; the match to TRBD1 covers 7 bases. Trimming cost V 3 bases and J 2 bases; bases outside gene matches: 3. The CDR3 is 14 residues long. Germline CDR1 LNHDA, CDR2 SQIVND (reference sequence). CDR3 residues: CASSMTGINTEAFF. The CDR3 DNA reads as TGTGCCAGTAGTATGACAGGGATTAACACTGAAGCTTTCTTT.

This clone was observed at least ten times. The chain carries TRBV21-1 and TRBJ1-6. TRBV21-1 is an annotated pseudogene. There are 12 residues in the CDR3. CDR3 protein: CARRLDQSPLHF. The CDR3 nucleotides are TGTGCCAGGCGGTTGGATCAGTCACCCCTCCACTTT.

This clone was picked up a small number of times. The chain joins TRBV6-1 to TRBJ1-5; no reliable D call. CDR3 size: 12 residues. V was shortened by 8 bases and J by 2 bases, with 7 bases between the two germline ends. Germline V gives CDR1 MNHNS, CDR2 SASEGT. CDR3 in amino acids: CASGDGNQPQHF. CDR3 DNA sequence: TGTGCCAGCGGGGATGGCAATCAGCCCCAGCATTTT.

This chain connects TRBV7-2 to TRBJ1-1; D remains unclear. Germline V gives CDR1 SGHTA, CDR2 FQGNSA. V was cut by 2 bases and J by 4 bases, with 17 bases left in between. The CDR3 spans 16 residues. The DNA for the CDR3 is TGTGCCAGCAGCTTACGGATCCCTGCCGAGGGCACTGAAGCTTTCTTT. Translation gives CASSLRIPAEGTEAFF. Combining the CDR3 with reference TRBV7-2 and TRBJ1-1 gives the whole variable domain GAGVSQSPSNKVTEKGKDVELRCDPISGHTALYWYRQSLGQGLEFLIYFQGNSAPDKSGLPSDRFSAERTGGSVSTLTIQRTQQEDSAVYLCASSLRIPAEGTEAFFGQGTRLTVV.

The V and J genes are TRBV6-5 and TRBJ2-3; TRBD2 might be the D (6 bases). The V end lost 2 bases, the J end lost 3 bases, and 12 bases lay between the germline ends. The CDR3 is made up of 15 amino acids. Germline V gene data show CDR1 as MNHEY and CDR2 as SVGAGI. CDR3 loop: CASSYGAGMTDTQYF. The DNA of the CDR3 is TGTGCCAGCAGTTACGGCGCGGGGATGACAGATACGCAGTATTTT.

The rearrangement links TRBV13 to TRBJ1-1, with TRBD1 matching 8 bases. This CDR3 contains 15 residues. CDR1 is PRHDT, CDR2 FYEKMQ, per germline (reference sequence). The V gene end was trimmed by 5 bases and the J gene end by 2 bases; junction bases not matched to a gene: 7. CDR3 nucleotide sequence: TGTGCCAGCAGCCCGATGGGACAGGCAAACACTGAAGCTTTCTTT. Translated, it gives CASSPMGQANTEAFF.

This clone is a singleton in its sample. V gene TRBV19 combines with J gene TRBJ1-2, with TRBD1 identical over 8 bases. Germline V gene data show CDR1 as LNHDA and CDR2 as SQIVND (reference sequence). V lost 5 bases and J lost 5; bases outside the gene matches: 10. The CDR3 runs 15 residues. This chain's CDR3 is CASSPLTGEAYGYTF. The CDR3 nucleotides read TGTGCCAGTAGTCCGTTGACAGGGGAAGCGTATGGCTACACCTTC.

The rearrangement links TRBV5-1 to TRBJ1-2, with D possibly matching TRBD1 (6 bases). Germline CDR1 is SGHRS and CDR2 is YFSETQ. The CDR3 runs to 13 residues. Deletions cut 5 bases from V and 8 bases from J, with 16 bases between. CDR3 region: CASSQSRTEGYTF. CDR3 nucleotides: TGCGCCAGCAGTCAATCCCGGACAGAAGGCTACACCTTC.

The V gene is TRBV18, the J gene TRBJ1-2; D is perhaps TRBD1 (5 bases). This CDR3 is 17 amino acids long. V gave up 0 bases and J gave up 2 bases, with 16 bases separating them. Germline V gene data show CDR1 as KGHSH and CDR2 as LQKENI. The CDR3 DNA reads TGTGCCAGCTCACCACCATTGAGACGCAGGGCGAACTATGGCTACACCTTC. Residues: CASSPPLRRRANYGYTF. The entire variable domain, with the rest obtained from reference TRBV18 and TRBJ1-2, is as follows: NAGVMQNPRHLVRRRGQEARLRCSPMKGHSHVYWYRQLPEEGLKFMVYLQKENIIDESGMPKERFSAEFPKEGPSILRIQQVVRGDSAAYFCASSPPLRRRANYGYTFGSGTRLTVV.

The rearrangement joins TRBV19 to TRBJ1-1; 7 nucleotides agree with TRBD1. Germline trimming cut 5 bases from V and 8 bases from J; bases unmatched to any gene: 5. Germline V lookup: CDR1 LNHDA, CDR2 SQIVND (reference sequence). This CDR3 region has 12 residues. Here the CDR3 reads CASSPRDREAFF. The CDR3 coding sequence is TGTGCCAGTAGTCCGAGGGACAGAGAAGCTTTCTTT.

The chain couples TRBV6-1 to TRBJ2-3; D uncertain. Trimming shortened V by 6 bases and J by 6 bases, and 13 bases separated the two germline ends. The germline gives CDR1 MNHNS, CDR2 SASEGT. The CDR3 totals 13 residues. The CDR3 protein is CASSDTERDTQYF. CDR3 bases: TGTGCCAGCAGCGACACCGAGAGGGATACGCAGTATTTT.

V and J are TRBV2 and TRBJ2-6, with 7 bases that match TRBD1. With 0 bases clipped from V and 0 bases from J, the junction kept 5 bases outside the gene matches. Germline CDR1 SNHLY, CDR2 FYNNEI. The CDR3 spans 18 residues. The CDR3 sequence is CASSEAGTASSGANVLTF. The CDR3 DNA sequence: TGTGCCAGCAGTGAAGCGGGGACAGCTTCCTCTGGGGCCAACGTCCTGACTTTC.

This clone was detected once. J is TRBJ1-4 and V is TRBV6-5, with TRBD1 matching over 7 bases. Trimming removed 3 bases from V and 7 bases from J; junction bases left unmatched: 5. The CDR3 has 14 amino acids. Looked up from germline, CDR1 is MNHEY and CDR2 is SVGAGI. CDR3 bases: TGTGCCAGCAGTTATGACAGGGTCCCTGAAAAACTGTTTTTT. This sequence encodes CASSYDRVPEKLFF.

CDR3 residues: CASSFGDSGNEQFF. For the CDR3, the DNA is TGCGCCAGCAGCTTTGGGGATTCGGGCAATGAGCAGTTCTTC. The chain has TRBV5-1 and TRBJ2-1; no definite D call. The CDR3 is made up of 14 amino acids. V gave up 2 bases and J gave up 6 bases, with 12 bases separating them. The germline V gene has CDR1 SGHRS and CDR2 YFSETQ. Full variable domain (outside the CDR3, taken from reference TRBV5-1 and TRBJ2-1): KAGVTQTPRYLIKTRGQQVTLSCSPISGHRSVSWYQQTPGQGLQFLFEYFSETQRNKGNFPGRFSGRQFSNSRSEMNVSTLELGDSALYLCASSFGDSGNEQFFGPGTRLTVL.

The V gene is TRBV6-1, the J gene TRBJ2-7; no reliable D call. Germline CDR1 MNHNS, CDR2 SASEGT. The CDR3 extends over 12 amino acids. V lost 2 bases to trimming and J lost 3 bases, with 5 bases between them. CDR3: CASSEWNYEQYF. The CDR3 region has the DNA TGTGCCAGCAGTGAATGGAACTACGAGCAGTACTTC.

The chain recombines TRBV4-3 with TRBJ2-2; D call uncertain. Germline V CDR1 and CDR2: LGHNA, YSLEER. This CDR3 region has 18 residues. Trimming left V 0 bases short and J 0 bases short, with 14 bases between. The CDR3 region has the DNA TGCGCCAGCAGCCAAGATCCTCCTCGGGCGCCGAACACCGGGGAGCTGTTTTTT. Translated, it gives CASSQDPPRAPNTGELFF.

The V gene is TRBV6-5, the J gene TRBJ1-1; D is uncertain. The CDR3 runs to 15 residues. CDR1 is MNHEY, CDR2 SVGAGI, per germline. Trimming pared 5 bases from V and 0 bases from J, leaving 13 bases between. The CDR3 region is CASSIMSVVNTEAFF. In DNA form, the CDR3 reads TGTGCCAGCAGTATCATGTCGGTAGTGAACACTGAAGCTTTCTTT.

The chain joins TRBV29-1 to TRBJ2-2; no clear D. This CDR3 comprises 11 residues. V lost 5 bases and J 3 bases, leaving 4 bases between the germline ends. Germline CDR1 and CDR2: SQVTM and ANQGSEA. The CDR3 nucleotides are TGCAGCGTTCTGGACACCGGGGAGCTGTTTTTT. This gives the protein CSVLDTGELFF.

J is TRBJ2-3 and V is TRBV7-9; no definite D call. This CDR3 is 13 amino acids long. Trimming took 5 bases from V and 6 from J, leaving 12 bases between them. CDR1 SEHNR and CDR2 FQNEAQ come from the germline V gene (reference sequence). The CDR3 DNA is TGTGCCAGCAGCACATGGGGATCGGATACGCAGTATTTT. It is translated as CASSTWGSDTQYF.

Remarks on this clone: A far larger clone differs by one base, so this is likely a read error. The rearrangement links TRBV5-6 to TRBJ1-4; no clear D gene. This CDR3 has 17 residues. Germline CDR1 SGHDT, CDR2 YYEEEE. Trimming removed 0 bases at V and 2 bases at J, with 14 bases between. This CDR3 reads CASSLEGNTWTNEKLFF. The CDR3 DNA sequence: TGTGCCAGCAGCTTGGAAGGAAACACGTGGACTAATGAAAAACTGTTTTTT.

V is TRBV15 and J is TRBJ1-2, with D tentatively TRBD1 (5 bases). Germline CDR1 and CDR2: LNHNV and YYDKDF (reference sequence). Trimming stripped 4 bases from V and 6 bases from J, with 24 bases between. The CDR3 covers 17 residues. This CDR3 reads CATSMVTGYHGADGYTF. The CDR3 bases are TGTGCCACCAGCATGGTGACGGGGTATCATGGGGCGGATGGCTACACCTTC. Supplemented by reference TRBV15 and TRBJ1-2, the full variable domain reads DAMVIQNPRYQVTQFGKPVTLSCSQTLNHNVMYWYQQKSSQAPKLLFHYYDKDFNNEADTPDNFQSRRPNTSFCFLDIRSPGLGDTAMYLCATSMVTGYHGADGYTFGSGTRLTVV.

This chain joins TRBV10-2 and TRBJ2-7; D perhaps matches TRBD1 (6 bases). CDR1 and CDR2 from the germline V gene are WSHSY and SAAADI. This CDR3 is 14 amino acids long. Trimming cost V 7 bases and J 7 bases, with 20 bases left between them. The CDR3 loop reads CASTFATGPLEQYF. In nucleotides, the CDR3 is TGCGCCAGCACGTTCGCGACAGGACCTCTGGAGCAGTACTTC.

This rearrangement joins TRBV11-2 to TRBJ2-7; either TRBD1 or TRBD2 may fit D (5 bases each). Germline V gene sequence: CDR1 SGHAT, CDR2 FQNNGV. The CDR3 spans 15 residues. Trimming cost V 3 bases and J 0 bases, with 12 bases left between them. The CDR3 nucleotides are TGTGCCAGCAGCTTTACTGGGGGTCCCTCCTACGAGCAGTACTTC. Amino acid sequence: CASSFTGGPSYEQYF.